These T cell receptor beta chains were read from a single sample in a study of OX40 agonist ivuxolimab in advanced cancers. The method was immunoSEQ multiplex PCR; TCRdb's version includes in-frame clones alone and lacks a portion of them. Of roughly 60,000 clones listed, approximately 90% are singletons. The sample consisted of CD4+ or CD8+ T cells sorted from blood, taken in a trial of the OX40 agonist ivuxolimab. The receptors were gathered from an adult with an advanced solid tumor such as melanoma, head and neck, liver or kidney cancer. The CDR3 runs from the conserved cysteine through the conserved F or W. The order of the fields is D gene, V gene, J gene, clone size, CDR3 DNA, CDR3 protein. D genes are given only for firm matches. Expanded clones get a size class; other rows say once, few or many, or leave the size out.

-	TRBV19	TRBJ1-2	-	TGTGCCAGTAGTCCCCGGGACACTGACGCCTTTAACTATGGCTATACCTTC	CASSPRDTDAFNYGYTF
-	TRBV7-2	TRBJ2-1	-	TGTGCCAGCTACTTAGGCCGGGCGGGCAATGAGCAGTTCTTC	CASYLGRAGNEQFF
TRBD1	TRBV18	TRBJ2-7	-	TGTGCCAGCTCACCTGGGACAGGGCAGCGCGAGCAGTACTTC	CASSPGTGQREQYF
-	TRBV6-5	TRBJ2-2	-	TGTGCCAGCCTACCCGGGGAGCTGTTTTTT	CASLPGELFF
TRBD2	TRBV29-1	TRBJ2-7	-	TGCAGCGTCGTACGACCGGGACTAGCGGGAGCCTACGAGCAGTACTTC	CSVVRPGLAGAYEQYF
TRBD1	TRBV11-2	TRBJ2-7	few	TGTGCCAGCAGCTTCGACCTGCGGGACAGGGGGCTGGACGAGCAGTACTTC	CASSFDLRDRGLDEQYF
TRBD2	TRBV2	TRBJ2-3	-	TGTGCCAGCATCGGTTGGACTAGCGGGAGGGCCAAGGCTCGCACAGATACGCAGTATTTT	CASIGWTSGRAKARTDTQYF
TRBD2	TRBV5-1	TRBJ2-5	-	TGCGCCAGCAGCCATCAAAGCGGGATACAAGAGACCCAGTACTTC	CASSHQSGIQETQYF
-	TRBV4-3	TRBJ2-7	-	TGCGCCAGCAGCCGCGACACAGGGTATGGCGAGCAGTACTTC	CASSRDTGYGEQYF
-	TRBV27	TRBJ2-2	-	TGTGCCAGCAGACCTGAAGGTTCAGCGAACACCGGGGAGCTGTTTTTT	CASRPEGSANTGELFF
-	TRBV9	TRBJ1-2	-	TGTGCCAGCAGCCCGTCCGGGACTGAGGGCTACACCTTC	CASSPSGTEGYTF
-	TRBV19	TRBJ2-7	-	TGTGCCAGTAGTATCCAGGGTCTGAAAGGTGAGCAGTACTTC	CASSIQGLKGEQYF
-	TRBV2	TRBJ2-2	-	TGTGCCAGCAGGTTCGACACCGGGGAGCTGTTTTTT	CASRFDTGELFF
TRBD2	TRBV11-3	TRBJ2-3	-	TGTGCCAGCAGTCCCGGGACTAGCGGGAGCACAGATACGCAGTATTTT	CASSPGTSGSTDTQYF
-	TRBV9	TRBJ1-2	-	TGTGCCAGCAGCGTGCGGGGAAACTATGGCTACACCTTC	CASSVRGNYGYTF
-	TRBV29-1	TRBJ1-3	-	TGCAGCGTTGAGGGGGGGGCCAGAGGAAACACCATATATTTT	CSVEGGARGNTIYF
-	TRBV6-5	TRBJ2-2	-	TGTGCCAGCTTACGGCGGCAGACGAACACCGGGGAGCTGTTTTTT	CASLRRQTNTGELFF
-	TRBV15	TRBJ1-2	-	TGTGCCACCAGCAGAGTGGGGGGGGGCGACTATGGCTACACCTTC	CATSRVGGGDYGYTF
-	TRBV18	TRBJ2-5	-	TGTGCCAGCTCAGGGCTGGGAGAGACCCAGTACTTC	CASSGLGETQYF
TRBD2	TRBV5-8	TRBJ2-7	-	TGTGCCAGCAGCCCCCGGGGGAGCGGGAGTTACGAGCAGTACTTC	CASSPRGSGSYEQYF
-	TRBV5-1	TRBJ2-3	-	TGCGCCAGCAGCTTGGACGGCACAGATACGCAGTATTTT	CASSLDGTDTQYF
TRBD2	TRBV18	TRBJ2-2	-	TGTGCCAGCTCACGCGGGGGACCGAACACCGGGGAGCTGTTTTTT	CASSRGGPNTGELFF
-	TRBV18	TRBJ2-5	-	TGTGCCAGCTCACCACGGGACGGAGAGACCCAGTACTTC	CASSPRDGETQYF
-	TRBV7-8	TRBJ1-3	-	TGTGCCAGCAGCCTTGTCCAGGGAACTGGAAACACCATATATTTT	CASSLVQGTGNTIYF
-	TRBV28	TRBJ2-5	once	TGTGCCAGCAGTACAAGCGGTCCTAGGTCCGGCGCCCAGTACTTC	CASSTSGPRSGAQYF
-	TRBV19	TRBJ2-7	-	TGTGCCAGTACTTGGGGTGACGAGCAGTACTTC	CASTWGDEQYF
-	TRBV10-2	TRBJ2-2	-	TGCGCCAGCAGTCGACTAGGCGGGGAGCTGTTTTTT	CASSRLGGELFF
-	TRBV19	TRBJ1-4	once	TGTGCCAGTAGTATTGGGGTCGAGAATGAAAAACTGTTTTTT	CASSIGVENEKLFF
TRBD2	TRBV18	TRBJ2-1	-	TGTGCCAGCTCACTCGGACTAGCGGGCGTCAATGAGCAGTTCTTC	CASSLGLAGVNEQFF
-	TRBV6-5	TRBJ2-6	-	TGTGCCAGCAGTTACTCGAGCAGGGATGGGGCCAACGTCCTGACTTTC	CASSYSSRDGANVLTF
-	TRBV18	TRBJ2-7	-	TGTGCCAGCTCACCACTGCGGGGCACCTACGAGCAGTACTTC	CASSPLRGTYEQYF
-	TRBV5-4	TRBJ1-1	-	TGTGCCAGCAGCTTAAACACTGAAGCTTTCTTT	CASSLNTEAFF
-	TRBV10-3	TRBJ1-1	-	TGTGCCATCAGTGAGTCGGCGTCAATAGCTTTCTTT	CAISESASIAFF
TRBD2	TRBV2	TRBJ2-2	-	TGTGCCAGCAGTGAATTTAGCCTAGCGGGGAACACCGGGGAGCTGTTTTTT	CASSEFSLAGNTGELFF
-	TRBV19	TRBJ2-6	-	TGTGCCAGTAGTAAATGGGCTGAACCCTTCTCTGGGGCCAACGTCCTGACTTTC	CASSKWAEPFSGANVLTF
-	TRBV7-6	TRBJ2-1	-	TGTGCCAGCAGCTTAGGAGGAGTCAGTAATGAGCAGTTCTTC	CASSLGGVSNEQFF
-	TRBV12-5	TRBJ2-1	-	TGTGCTAGTGGTTTAAGGGGTGAGCAGTTCTTC	CASGLRGEQFF
-	TRBV11-3	TRBJ1-2	-	TGTGCCAGCAGCTCGGCGCGGACGGGAAATGGCTACACCTTC	CASSSARTGNGYTF
TRBD2	TRBV6-4	TRBJ2-1	-	TGTGCCAGCAGTCTTAGCGGGGTGTCGGATGAGCAGTTCTTC	CASSLSGVSDEQFF
-	TRBV10-3	TRBJ2-1	once	TGTGCCATCACTAGCTTCGGGAATGAGCAGTTCTTC	CAITSFGNEQFF
-	TRBV4-1	TRBJ2-7	-	TGCGCCAGCAGCCAAGAGGGTGTGGGGATCTCCGAGCAGTACTTC	CASSQEGVGISEQYF
-	TRBV15	TRBJ2-5	-	TGTGCCACCAGCAGAGGTGGGGCAGGAGGGAAGACCCAGTACTTC	CATSRGGAGGKTQYF